The following is a T cell receptor beta chain sequence with its context. This record comes from a study of cytomegalovirus exposure and HLA in healthy donors. PCR amplification relied on 60 Vbeta primers (plus 13 Jbeta primers). The repertoire was sequenced with immunoSEQ multiplex PCR; TCRdb's copy has only in-frame clones and lacks some. The sample shows around 200,000 clones, under 70% of them seen only once. Trimming took 1 base from V and 1 from J, leaving 10 bases between them. Germline CDR1 is SGHTA and CDR2 is FQGNSA. The CDR3 runs 16 residues. The source of this sequence is a man aged 35-49 years in good health and CMV-seropositive. The chain links TRBV7-2 to TRBJ2-2, with no clear D. What was sequenced was PBMCs. CDR3: CASSLVLSMNTGELFF. The CDR3 coding sequence is TGTGCCAGCAGCTTAGTCCTTTCTATGAACACCGGGGAGCTGTTTTTT.